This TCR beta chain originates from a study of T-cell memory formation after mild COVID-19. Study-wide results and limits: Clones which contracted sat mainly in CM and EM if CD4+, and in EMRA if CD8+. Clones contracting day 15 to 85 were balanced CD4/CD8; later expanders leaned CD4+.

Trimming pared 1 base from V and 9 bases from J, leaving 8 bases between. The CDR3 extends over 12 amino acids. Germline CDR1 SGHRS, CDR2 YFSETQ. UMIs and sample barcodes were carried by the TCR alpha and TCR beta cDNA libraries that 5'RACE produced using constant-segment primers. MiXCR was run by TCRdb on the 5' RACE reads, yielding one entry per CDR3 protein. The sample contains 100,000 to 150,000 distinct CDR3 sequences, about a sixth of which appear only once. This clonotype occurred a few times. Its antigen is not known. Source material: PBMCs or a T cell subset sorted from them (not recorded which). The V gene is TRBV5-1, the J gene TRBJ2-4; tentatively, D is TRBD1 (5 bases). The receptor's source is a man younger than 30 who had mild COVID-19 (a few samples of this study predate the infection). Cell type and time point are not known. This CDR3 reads CASSLTGAIQYF. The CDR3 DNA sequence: TGCGCCAGCAGCTTGACAGGTGCCATTCAGTACTTC.